This T cell receptor beta chain is drawn from a study of blood T cell repertoires in COVID-19 (TCRdb year 2020). Study-level background: Samples from collaborators originated in the United States, Italy and Spain and spanned both the acute and convalescent phases of COVID-19. The material from the prospective study consisted of cDNA or gDNA derived from T cells, B-cell-depleted T cells, or PBMCs. The dataset comprised deeply sampled blood TCRbeta repertoires from subjects exposed to, actively infected with, or recovered from COVID-19. A freely available public database, intended as a resource for researchers studying the immune response to SARS-CoV-2, is where the repertoires were released. Samples came from the ongoing ImmuneRACE study (first 160 participants) plus 1,254 subjects from 6 global collaborators. Nearly every sample came with metadata listing a de-identified subject ID, COVID-19 status, age in years and sex. Where HLA class I and class II types were available, the types were taken from metadata supplied by the sample provider, not from assay-based typing. Results and caveats for the whole study, not just this receptor: The amount of clinical and demographic metadata varied by source and participant and was provided uncurated.

The CDR3 measures 16 amino acids from cysteine to phenylalanine. Here the CDR3 DNA is all that survives: 48 bases in frame from base 1. From the germline V gene, CDR1 is WSHSY and CDR2 is SAAADI. Trimming costs V 3 bases and J 5 bases, and their ends lie 19 bases apart. This clone is a singleton in its sample. Which antigen it targets is not known. Base qualities are not provided; no much larger clone lies one nucleotide away. In Seattle, one collaborating source enrolled patients while the infection was active and tracked those patients longitudinally over the course of disease. Each collaborating institution followed its own protocols to collect whole blood in K2EDTA tubes. For TCRbeta analysis, collaborators shipped samples in one of three forms: frozen whole blood, isolated PBMCs, or DNA extracted from either of those sample types. The immunoSEQ Assay, a bias-controlled multiplex PCR, was used to amplify TCRbeta CDR3 regions from genomic DNA. Turning to the authors' computational methods: Within the assay, amplification of reference gene primers was used to estimate how many nucleated cells each sample contained. Sequence reads were collapsed and filtered to measure the absolute abundance of every unique TCRbeta CDR3 rearrangement. Productive Simpson clonality was computed per sample as the square root of Simpson's diversity index over productive rearrangements. Held by TCRdb, this immuneACCESS table contains in-frame sequences only and omits some clones. Under half of the omission traces to an unresolved V gene where checked; the cause of the rest is unknown. The V and J calls and clone size come from that table; D and trimming were worked out from the DNA. The table for this sample lists about 300,000 clones; under 90% of them were counted only once. The biggest ten clones account for 1.8% of the sample.

The sample comprised peripheral blood. This sequence uses TRBV10-2 and TRBJ1-2, with the D gene uncertain. The receptor was isolated from a woman aged 25 to 45 with COVID-19, enrolled during active disease. This receptor has the CDR3 CASSETPGAPGYGYTF. The nucleotides read TGCGCCAGCAGTGAAACACCGGGCGCCCCGGGATATGGCTACACCTTC.